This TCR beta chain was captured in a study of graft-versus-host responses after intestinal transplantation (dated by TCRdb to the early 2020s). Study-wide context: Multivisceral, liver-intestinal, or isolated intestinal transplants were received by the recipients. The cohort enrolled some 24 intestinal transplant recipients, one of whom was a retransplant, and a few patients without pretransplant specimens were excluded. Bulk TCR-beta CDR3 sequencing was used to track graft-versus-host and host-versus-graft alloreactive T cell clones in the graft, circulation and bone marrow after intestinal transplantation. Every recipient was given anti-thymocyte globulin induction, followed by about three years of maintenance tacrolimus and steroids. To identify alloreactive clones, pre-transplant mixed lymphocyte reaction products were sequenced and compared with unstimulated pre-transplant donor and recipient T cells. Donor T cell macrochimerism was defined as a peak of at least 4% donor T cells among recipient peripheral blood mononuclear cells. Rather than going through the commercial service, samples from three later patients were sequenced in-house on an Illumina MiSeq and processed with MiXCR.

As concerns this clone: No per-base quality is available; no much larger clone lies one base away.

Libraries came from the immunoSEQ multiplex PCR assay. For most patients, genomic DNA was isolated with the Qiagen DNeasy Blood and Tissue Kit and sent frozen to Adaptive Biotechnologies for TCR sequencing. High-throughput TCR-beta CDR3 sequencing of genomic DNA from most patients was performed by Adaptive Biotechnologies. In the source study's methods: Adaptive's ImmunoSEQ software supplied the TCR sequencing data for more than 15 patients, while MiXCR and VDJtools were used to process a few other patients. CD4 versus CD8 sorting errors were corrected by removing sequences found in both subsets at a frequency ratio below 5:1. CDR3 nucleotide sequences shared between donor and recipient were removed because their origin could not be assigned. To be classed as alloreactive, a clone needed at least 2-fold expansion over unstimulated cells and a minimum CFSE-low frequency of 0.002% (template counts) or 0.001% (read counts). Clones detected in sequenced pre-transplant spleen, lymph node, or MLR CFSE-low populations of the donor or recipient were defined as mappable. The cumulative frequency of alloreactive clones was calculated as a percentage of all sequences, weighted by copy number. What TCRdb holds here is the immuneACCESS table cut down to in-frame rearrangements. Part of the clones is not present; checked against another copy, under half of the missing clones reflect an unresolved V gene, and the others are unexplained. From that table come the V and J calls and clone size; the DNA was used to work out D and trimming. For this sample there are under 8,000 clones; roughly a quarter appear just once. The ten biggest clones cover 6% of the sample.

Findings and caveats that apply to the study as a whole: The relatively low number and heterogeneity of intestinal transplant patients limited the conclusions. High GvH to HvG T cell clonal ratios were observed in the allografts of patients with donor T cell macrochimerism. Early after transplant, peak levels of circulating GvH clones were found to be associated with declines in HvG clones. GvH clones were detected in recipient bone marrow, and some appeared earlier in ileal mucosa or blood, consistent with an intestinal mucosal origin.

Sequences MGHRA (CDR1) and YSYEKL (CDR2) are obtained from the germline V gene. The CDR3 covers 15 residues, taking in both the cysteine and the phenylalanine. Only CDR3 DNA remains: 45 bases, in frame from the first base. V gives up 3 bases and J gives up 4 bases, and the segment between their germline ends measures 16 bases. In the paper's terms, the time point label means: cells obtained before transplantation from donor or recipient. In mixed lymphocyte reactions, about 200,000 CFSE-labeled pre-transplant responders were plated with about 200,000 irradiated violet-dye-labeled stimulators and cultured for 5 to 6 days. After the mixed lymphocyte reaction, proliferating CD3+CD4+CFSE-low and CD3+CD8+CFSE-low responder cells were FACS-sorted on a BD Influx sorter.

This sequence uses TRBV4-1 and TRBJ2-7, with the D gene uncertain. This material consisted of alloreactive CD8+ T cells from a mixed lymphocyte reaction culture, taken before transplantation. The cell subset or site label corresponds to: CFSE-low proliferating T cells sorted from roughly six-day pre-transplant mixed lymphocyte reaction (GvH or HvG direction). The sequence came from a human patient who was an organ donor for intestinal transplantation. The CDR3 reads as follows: CASSHAPWSWYEQYF. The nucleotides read TGCGCCAGCAGCCATGCGCCGTGGAGCTGGTACGAGCAGTACTTC.